The rows below give T cell receptor beta chains drawn from one sample of a study of high-grade serous ovarian cancer treatment subgroups. Using immunoSEQ multiplex PCR, the repertoire was profiled, and TCRdb retains in-frame clones only, with some absent. The data contain about 4,000 clones, approximately 69% of them singletons. Input material: tumor tissue. These receptors were collected from a human donor with high-grade serous ovarian cancer. The CDR3 runs from the conserved cysteine through the conserved F or W. The D gene is left open where the match is weak.

CDR3aa	j_gene	d_gene	len	v_gene
CASSYTGQNNQPQHF	TRBJ1-5	TRBD1	15	TRBV6-6
CASNRDTSRAYGYTF	TRBJ1-2	.	15	TRBV2
CASSSGLPNTGELFF	TRBJ2-2	TRBD2	15	TRBV5-1
CASSQGGELSGNTIYF	TRBJ1-3	.	16	TRBV5-5
CASGHNTEAFF	TRBJ1-1	.	11	TRBV12-5
CASSLDVVTETQYF	TRBJ2-5	.	14	TRBV5-8
CASSSGRGDSPLHF	TRBJ1-6	.	14	TRBV6-6
CASSQGEGGQGADTQYF	TRBJ2-3	TRBD1	17	TRBV4-2
CASSLGAGGTMNTEAFF	TRBJ1-1	.	17	TRBV7-2
CASYGSYTGELFF	TRBJ2-2	.	13	TRBV6-1
CASSPWTGVVNTEAFF	TRBJ1-1	TRBD1	16	TRBV5-5
CASSQDPQGGDFGEAFF	TRBJ1-1	TRBD1	17	TRBV4-3
CASSPNWGVDSGNTIYF	TRBJ1-3	.	17	TRBV14
CASSTLTPTSTDTQYF	TRBJ2-3	.	16	TRBV19
CASSDNPLTRSSRDGYTF	TRBJ1-2	.	18	TRBV10-2
CASGYFGGPGYF	TRBJ2-4	.	12	TRBV10-1
CASSDRGDEQFF	TRBJ2-1	TRBD1	12	TRBV7-8
CASSLTATNEKLFF	TRBJ1-4	.	14	TRBV5-1